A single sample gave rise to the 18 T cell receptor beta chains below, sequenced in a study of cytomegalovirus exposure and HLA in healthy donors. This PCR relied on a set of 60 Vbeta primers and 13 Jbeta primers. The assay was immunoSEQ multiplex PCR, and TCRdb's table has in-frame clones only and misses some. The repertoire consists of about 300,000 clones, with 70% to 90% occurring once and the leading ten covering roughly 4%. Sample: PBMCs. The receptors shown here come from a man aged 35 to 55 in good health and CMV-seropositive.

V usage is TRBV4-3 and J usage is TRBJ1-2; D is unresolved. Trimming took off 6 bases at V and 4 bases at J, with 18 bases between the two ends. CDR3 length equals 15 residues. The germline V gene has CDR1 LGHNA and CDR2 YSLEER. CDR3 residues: CASSPTLAGSYGYTF. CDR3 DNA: TGCGCCAGCAGTCCTACATTGGCTGGGAGCTATGGCTACACCTTC.

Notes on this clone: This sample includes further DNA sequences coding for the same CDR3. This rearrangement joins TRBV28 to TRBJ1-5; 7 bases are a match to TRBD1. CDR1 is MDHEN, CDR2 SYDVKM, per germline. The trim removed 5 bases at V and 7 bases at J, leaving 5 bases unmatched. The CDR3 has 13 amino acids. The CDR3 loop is CASSHQGGQPQHF. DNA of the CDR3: TGTGCCAGCAGTCACCAGGGGGGACAGCCCCAGCATTTT.

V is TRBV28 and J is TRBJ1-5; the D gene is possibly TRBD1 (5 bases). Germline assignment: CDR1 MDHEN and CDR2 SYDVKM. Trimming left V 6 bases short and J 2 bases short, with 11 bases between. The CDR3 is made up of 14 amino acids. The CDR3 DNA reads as TGTGCCAGCAGATGGGGCGCCCGCAATCAGCCCCAGCATTTT. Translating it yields CASRWGARNQPQHF.

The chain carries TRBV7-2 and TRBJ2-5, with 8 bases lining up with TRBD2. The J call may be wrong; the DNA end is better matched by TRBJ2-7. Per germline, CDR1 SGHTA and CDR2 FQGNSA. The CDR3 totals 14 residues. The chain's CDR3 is CASSLRGLDYEQYF. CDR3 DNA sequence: TGTGCCAGCAGCTTGAGGGGACTAGACTACGAGCAGTACTTC.

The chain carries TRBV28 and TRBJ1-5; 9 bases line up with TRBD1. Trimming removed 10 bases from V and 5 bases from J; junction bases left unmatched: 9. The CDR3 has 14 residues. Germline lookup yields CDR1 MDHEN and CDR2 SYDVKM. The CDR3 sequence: CATYRDREYQPQHF. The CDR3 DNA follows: TGTGCCACCTACCGGGACAGGGAATATCAGCCCCAGCATTTT.

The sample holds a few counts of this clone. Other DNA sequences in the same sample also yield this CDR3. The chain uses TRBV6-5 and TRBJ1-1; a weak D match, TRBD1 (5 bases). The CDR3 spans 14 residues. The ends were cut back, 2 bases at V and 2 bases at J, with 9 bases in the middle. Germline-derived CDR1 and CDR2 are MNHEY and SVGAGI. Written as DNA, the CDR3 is TGTGCCAGCAGTTACGGGGGGAGTAACACTGAAGCTTTCTTT. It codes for CASSYGGSNTEAFF.

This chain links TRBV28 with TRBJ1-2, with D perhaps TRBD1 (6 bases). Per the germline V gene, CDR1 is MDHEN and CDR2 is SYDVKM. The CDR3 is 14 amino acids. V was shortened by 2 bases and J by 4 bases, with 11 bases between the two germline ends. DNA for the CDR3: TGTGCCAGCAGTTTAGGGGGCAGTACCTATGGCTACACCTTC. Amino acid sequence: CASSLGGSTYGYTF.

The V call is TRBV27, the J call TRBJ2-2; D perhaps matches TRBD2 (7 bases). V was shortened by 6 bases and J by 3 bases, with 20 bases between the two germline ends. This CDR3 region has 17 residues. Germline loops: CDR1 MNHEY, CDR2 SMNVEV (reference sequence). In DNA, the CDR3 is TGTGCCAGCAGACCCAATGTGGAGGGGGGGGACACCGGGGAGCTGTTTTTT. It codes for CASRPNVEGGDTGELFF.

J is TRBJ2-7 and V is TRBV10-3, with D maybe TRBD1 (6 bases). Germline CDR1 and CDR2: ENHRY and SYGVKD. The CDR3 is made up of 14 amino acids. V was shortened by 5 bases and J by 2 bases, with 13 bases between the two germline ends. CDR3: CAISPGAPPYEQYF. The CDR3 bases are TGTGCCATCAGTCCAGGGGCCCCACCCTACGAGCAGTACTTC.

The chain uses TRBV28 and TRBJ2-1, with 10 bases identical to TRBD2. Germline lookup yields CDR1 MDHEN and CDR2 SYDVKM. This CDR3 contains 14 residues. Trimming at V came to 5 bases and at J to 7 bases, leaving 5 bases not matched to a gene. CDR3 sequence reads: CASSAGTSVNEQFF. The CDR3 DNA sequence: TGTGCCAGCAGTGCCGGGACTAGCGTGAATGAGCAGTTCTTC.

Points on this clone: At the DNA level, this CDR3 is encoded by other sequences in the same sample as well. This CDR3 reads CASSLPGATSYEQYF. CDR3 nucleotides: TGTGCCAGCAGCTTGCCAGGGGCCACCTCCTACGAGCAGTACTTC. The chain recombines TRBV5-4 with TRBJ2-7; perhaps TRBD1 as D (6 bases). Germline assignment: CDR1 SGHNT and CDR2 YYREEE (reference sequence). The V end was cut by 1 base, the J end by 0 bases, with 11 bases between. The CDR3 runs 15 residues.

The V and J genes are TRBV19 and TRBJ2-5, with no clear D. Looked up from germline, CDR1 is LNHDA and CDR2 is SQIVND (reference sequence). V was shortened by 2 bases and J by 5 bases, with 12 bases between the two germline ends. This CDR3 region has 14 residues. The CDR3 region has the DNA TGTGCCAGTAGTATATCGGTCCCTCCGGAGACCCAGTACTTC. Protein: CASSISVPPETQYF.

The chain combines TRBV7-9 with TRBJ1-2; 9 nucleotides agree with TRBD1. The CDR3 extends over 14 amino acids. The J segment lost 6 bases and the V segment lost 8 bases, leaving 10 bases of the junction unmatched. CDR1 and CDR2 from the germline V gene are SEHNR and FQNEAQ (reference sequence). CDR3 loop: CASSKVGQGNGYTF. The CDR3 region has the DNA TGTGCCAGCTCCAAGGTCGGACAGGGGAATGGCTACACCTTC.

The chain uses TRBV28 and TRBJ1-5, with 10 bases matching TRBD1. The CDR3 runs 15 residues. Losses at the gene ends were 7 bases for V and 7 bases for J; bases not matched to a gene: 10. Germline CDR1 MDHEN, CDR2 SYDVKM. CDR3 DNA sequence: TGTGCCAGCACTCCCCCGACAGGGGGCACCCAGCCCCAGCATTTT. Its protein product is CASTPPTGGTQPQHF.

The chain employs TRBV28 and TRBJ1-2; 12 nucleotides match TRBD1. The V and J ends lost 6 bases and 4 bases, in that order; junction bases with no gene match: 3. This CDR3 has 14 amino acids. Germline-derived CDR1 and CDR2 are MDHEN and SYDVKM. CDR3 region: CASSGDRGLYGYTF. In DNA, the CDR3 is TGTGCCAGCAGCGGGGACAGGGGGCTCTATGGCTACACCTTC.

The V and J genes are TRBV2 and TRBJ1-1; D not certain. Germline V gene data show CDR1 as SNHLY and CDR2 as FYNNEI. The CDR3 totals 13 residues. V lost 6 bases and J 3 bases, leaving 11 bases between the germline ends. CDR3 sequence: CASRERWDTEAFF. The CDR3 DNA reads TGTGCCAGCAGGGAGAGATGGGACACTGAAGCTTTCTTT.

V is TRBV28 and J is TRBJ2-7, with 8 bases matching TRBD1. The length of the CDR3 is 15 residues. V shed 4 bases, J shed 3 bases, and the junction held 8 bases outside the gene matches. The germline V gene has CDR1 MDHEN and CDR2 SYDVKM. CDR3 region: CASSYRGKSHYEQYF. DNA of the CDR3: TGTGCCAGCAGTTACAGGGGGAAATCCCACTACGAGCAGTACTTC.

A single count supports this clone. This CDR3 is CASSHRTSGRDEQFF. CDR3 DNA: TGTGCCAGCAGCCACCGGACTAGCGGGAGGGATGAGCAGTTCTTC. V usage is TRBV7-2 and J usage is TRBJ2-1, with TRBD2 identical over 15 bases. The germline V gene encodes CDR1 SGHTA and CDR2 FQGNSA. V dropped 5 bases and J dropped 8; count of bases not matched to a gene: 4. The CDR3 has 15 residues.